The clone carrying this T cell receptor beta chain was recorded at least ten times. Its antigen remains unknown. The sample belongs to a study of T cell repertoires in cytomegalovirus infection. The CDR3 length is 15 residues. Unmatched junction bases numbered 8, after V lost 5 bases and J lost 6 bases. A single record per CDR3 protein comes from TCRdb applying MiXCR to the reads. The sample carries 250,000 to 300,000 distinct CDR3 sequences, about a quarter recorded once. Study results and limitations: HLA-C-restricted CMV-specific TCR beta clonotypes prevailed in the ex vivo response.

This chain links TRBV12-3 or TRBV12-4 with TRBJ2-3, with 10 nucleotides matching TRBD2. The clonotype was recovered from a human donor in good health (CMV status not recorded). Some clones in this sample may be carry-over from other donors' samples. What was sequenced was PBMCs. As DNA, the CDR3 is TGTGCCAGCAGTCTTAGCGGGGGGCCCGCCGATACGCAGTATTTT. It is translated as CASSLSGGPADTQYF.